The rows below give T cell receptor beta chains drawn from one sample of a study of T cells in Graves' hyperthyroidism and ophthalmopathy. One entry per CDR3 protein, called by TCRdb with MiXCR from the multiplex PCR reads. The table has a few hundred thousand distinct CDR3 sequences, 40% to 55% seen once. Sequences were obtained from peripheral blood or thyroid tissue (not recorded which). Every receptor here comes from an adult woman with Graves' disease, either hyperthyroidism or ophthalmopathy (not recorded which). Both conserved end residues are part of each CDR3. D genes are given only for firm matches. Size is omitted from some rows. Given values are once, few, many or a class for expanded clones.

.,TRBJ2-5,TRBV10-2,TRBD2,13,CATKRGVGETQYF,TGCGCCACCAAGCGGGGGGTTGGTGAGACCCAGTACTTC
.,TRBJ1-5,TRBV5-5,.,14,CASSLELSNQPQHF,TGCGCCAGCAGCTTGGAGCTTAGCAATCAGCCCCAGCATTTT
.,TRBJ1-2,TRBV2,.,12,CASRNRRNGYTF,TGTGCCAGCAGGAACAGGAGGAATGGCTACACCTTC
once,TRBJ2-5,TRBV29-1,TRBD2,12,CSGSGGVQTQYF,TGCAGCGGTAGCGGGGGCGTTCAGACCCAGTACTTC
.,TRBJ2-1,TRBV7-2,TRBD1,12,CASSQQGVQQFF,TGTGCCAGCAGCCAGCAGGGGGTTCAGCAGTTCTTC
.,TRBJ2-2,TRBV28,.,14,CASSSYVQPGELFF,TGTGCCAGCAGTTCCTACGTTCAGCCCGGGGAGCTGTTTTTT
.,TRBJ1-4,TRBV11-2,.,14,CASSSRQGGKNCFF,.
many,TRBJ2-5,TRBV3-1,TRBD1,15,CASRAGTGGRETQYF,TGTGCCAGCAGAGCAGGGACAGGGGGCCGGGAGACCCAGTACTTC
few,TRBJ1-6,TRBV2,.,15,CASSATGTYNSPLHF,TGTGCCAGCAGTGCAACAGGGACCTATAATTCACCCCTCCACTTT
.,TRBJ2-7,TRBV27,TRBD2,16,CASSSGLAGGLREQYF,TGTGCCAGCAGTTCGGGACTAGCGGGAGGTCTTCGGGAGCAGTACTTC
many,TRBJ2-2,TRBV9,.,15,CASSVRGSGTGELFF,TGTGCCAGCAGCGTCAGGGGGAGCGGGACCGGGGAGCTGTTTTTT
.,TRBJ1-5,TRBV19,TRBD1,19,CASSIRGDRGLRSNQPQHF,TGTGCCAGTAGTATAAGGGGGGACAGGGGGTTGAGGAGCAATCAGCCCCAGCATTTT
many,TRBJ2-7,TRBV6-5,.,11,CASTGLHEQYF,TGTGCCAGCACGGGACTCCACGAGCAGTACTTC
.,TRBJ1-2,TRBV29-1,.,12,CSVEDYSYGYTF,TGCAGCGTTGAAGATTATTCGTATGGCTACACCTTC
.,TRBJ1-2,TRBV11-2,.,12,CASSDRTGGYTF,TGTGCCAGCAGCGACAGGACGGGAGGCTACACCTTC
many,TRBJ1-5,TRBV20-1,TRBD1,15,CSARTGGGGNQPQHF,TGCAGTGCCAGGACAGGGGGCGGCGGAAATCAGCCCCAGCATTTT
.,TRBJ2-7,TRBV7-9,.,12,CASSLPREEQYF,TGTGCCAGCAGCTTACCCAGGGAAGAGCAGTACTTC
many,TRBJ1-1,TRBV7-9,.,15,CASSFLTGINTEAFF,TGTGCCAGCAGTTTCCTCACAGGGATTAACACTGAAGCTTTCTTT
.,TRBJ1-1,TRBV6-5,TRBD1,13,CASSYSGTVEAFF,TGTGCCAGCAGTTACAGCGGGACAGTTGAAGCTTTCTTT
many,TRBJ1-5,TRBV13,.,16,CASSFGEEGSNQPQHF,TGTGCCAGCAGCTTCGGAGAGGAGGGGAGCAATCAGCCCCAGCATTTT
many,TRBJ2-5,TRBV7-8,.,14,CASSDIGVKETQYF,TGTGCCAGCAGCGACATAGGGGTAAAAGAGACCCAGTACTTC
.,TRBJ1-4,TRBV2,.,12,CASSLISGKLFF,TGTGCCAGCAGTCTAATCTCTGGAAAACTGTTTTTT
few,TRBJ2-2,TRBV6-6,.,14,CASSELRVAGELFF,TGTGCCAGCAGTGAATTGAGGGTCGCCGGGGAGCTGTTTTTT
.,TRBJ2-6,TRBV5-1,.,15,CASTLGAMGANVLTF,TGCGCCAGCACCTTGGGTGCAATGGGGGCCAACGTCCTGACTTTC
few,TRBJ1-5,TRBV18,TRBD1,16,CASSPQGAGSNQPQHF,TGTGCCAGCTCACCGCAGGGGGCCGGAAGCAATCAGCCCCAGCATTTT
many,TRBJ2-7,TRBV9,.,12,CASSDSTYEQYF,TGTGCCAGCAGCGACAGCACCTACGAGCAGTACTTC
few,TRBJ2-5,TRBV7-8,.,13,CASSPDRGEAQYF,TGTGCCAGCAGCCCAGACCGTGGGGAGGCCCAGTACTTC
.,TRBJ1-1,TRBV6-4,.,15,CASSVLAGGMAEAFF,TGTGCCAGCAGTGTCTTAGCGGGGGGTATGGCTGAAGCTTTCTTT
.,TRBJ2-7,TRBV29-1,.,11,CSAGLSYEQYF,TGCAGCGCCGGACTCTCCTACGAGCAGTACTTC
.,TRBJ1-1,TRBV9,.,14,CASSKGGAHTEAFF,TGTGCCAGCAGTAAGGGGGGCGCCCACACTGAAGCTTTCTTT
many,TRBJ2-7,TRBV5-1,.,13,CASSFTVSYEQYF,TGCGCCAGCAGCTTCACGGTCTCCTACGAGCAGTACTTC
.,TRBJ1-6,TRBV4-1,.,14,CASSQRRFESPLHF,TGCGCCAGCAGCCAAAGACGGTTCGAGTCACCCCTCCACTTT
many,TRBJ2-7,TRBV20-1,.,12,CSARDFSYEQYF,TGCAGTGCTAGGGACTTCTCCTACGAGCAGTACTTC
.,TRBJ2-7,TRBV2,.,15,CASSVGTGAQDEQYF,TGTGCCAGCAGTGTAGGGACGGGGGCTCAGGACGAGCAGTACTTC
once,TRBJ2-5,TRBV29-1,TRBD1,13,CSVGTGPQETQYF,TGCAGCGTGGGGACAGGGCCCCAAGAGACCCAGTACTTC
.,TRBJ2-7,TRBV25-1,.,16,CASQDPPGGQIYEQYF,TGTGCCAGCCAGGACCCGCCGGGGGGACAGATATACGAGCAGTACTTC
many,TRBJ1-2,TRBV6-1,TRBD1,14,CASSVGRGPEGYTF,TGTGCCAGCAGTGTGGGCAGGGGGCCTGAGGGCTACACCTTC
once,TRBJ1-3,TRBV11-2,.,14,CAILDDDRINTIYF,TGTGCCATCCTCGACGATGACAGGATTAACACCATATATTTT
.,TRBJ2-6,TRBV2,.,17,CASSEFSGRRGANVLTF,TGTGCCAGCAGTGAGTTTTCAGGGCGACGCGGGGCCAACGTCCTGACTTTC
.,TRBJ1-2,TRBV24-1,.,14,CATSPRGGLGGYTF,TGTGCCACCAGCCCCCGAGGGGGTTTGGGGGGCTACACCTTC